This T cell receptor beta chain was sequenced during a study of T-cell memory formation after mild COVID-19. Study results and limitations: Mainly in CM and EM were contracting CD4+ clones; CD8+ were in EMRA.

Via MiXCR, TCRdb re-called the 5' RACE reads, giving one row per CDR3 protein. The table includes roughly 15,000 distinct CDR3 sequences, over 20% detected once. There are 14 residues in the CDR3. Trimming removed 4 bases from V and 5 bases from J; junction bases left unmatched: 7. Germline values: CDR1 SGHTA, CDR2 FQGNSA. This clonotype showed up many times. The antigen is undetermined. The sequence was collected from a man aged 18 to 30 who had mild COVID-19 (a few samples of this study predate the infection). Cell type and time point are not known. The chain carries TRBV7-2 and TRBJ2-5, with TRBD1 matching over 7 bases. Source material: PBMCs or a T cell subset sorted from them (not recorded which). CDR3 sequence: CASSSPYRGETQYF. In nucleotides, the CDR3 is TGTGCCAGCAGCTCTCCCTACAGGGGCGAGACCCAGTACTTC.